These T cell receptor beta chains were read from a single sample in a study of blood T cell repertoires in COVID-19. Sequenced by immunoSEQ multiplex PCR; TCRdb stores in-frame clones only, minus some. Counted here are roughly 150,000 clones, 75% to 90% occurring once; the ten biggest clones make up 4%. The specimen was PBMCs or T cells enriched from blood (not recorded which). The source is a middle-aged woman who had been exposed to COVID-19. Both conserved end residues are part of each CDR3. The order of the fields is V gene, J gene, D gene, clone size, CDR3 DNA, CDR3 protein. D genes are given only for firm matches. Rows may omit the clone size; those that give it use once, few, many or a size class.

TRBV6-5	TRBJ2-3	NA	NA	TGTGCCAGCACCAAGAGGTGGAGCGCAGATACGCAGTATTTT	CASTKRWSADTQYF
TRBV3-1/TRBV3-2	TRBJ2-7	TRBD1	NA	TGTGCCAGCAGCCAAGAGGAGACAGGGCTCTACGAGCAGTACTTC	CASSQEETGLYEQYF
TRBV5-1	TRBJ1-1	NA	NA	TGCGCCAGCAGCTTGGCGGTACAACGGGGCACTGAAGCTTTCTTT	CASSLAVQRGTEAFF
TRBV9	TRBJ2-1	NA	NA	TGTGCCAGCAGCTCCCGGGAGCTCTCCTACAATGAGCAGTTCTTC	CASSSRELSYNEQFF
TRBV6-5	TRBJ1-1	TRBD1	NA	TGTGCCAGCAGATGGGACAGAGGAAACACTGAAGCTTTCTTT	CASRWDRGNTEAFF
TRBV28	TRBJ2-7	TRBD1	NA	TGTGCCAGCAGGATACAGGGGACGCCTACCTACGAGCAGTACTTC	CASRIQGTPTYEQYF
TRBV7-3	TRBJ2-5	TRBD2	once	TGTGCCAGCAGCTCATGGGTGCTAGCGGGGGGGCAAAAGACCCAGTACTTC	CASSSWVLAGGQKTQYF
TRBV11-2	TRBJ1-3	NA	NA	TGTGCCAGCACTCACGGGGTGTCCGGAAACACCATATATTTT	CASTHGVSGNTIYF
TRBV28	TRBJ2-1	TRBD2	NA	TGTGCCAGCACTTCGCTAGCGGGAGGGCACAATGAGCAGTTCTTC	CASTSLAGGHNEQFF
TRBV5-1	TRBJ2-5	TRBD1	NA	TGCGCCAGCAGCTTGGTGGGGGACAGGGGAGAGACCCAGTACTTC	CASSLVGDRGETQYF
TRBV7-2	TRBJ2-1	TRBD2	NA	TGTGCCAGCAGCCCCGACGGGACTAGGGTACGGAATGAGCAGTTCTTC	CASSPDGTRVRNEQFF
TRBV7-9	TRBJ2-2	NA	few	TGTGCCAGCAGCTTTAGGGGCAGGGGTCTGAACACCGGGGAGCTGTTTTTT	CASSFRGRGLNTGELFF
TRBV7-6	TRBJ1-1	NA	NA	TGTGCCAGCAGCTCCGGACAGATCAACACTGAAGCTTTCTTT	CASSSGQINTEAFF
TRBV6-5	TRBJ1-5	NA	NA	TGTGCCAGCAGTACCCCGGGGGATAGACAGCCCCAGCATTTT	CASSTPGDRQPQHF
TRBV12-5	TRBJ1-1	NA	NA	TGTGCTAGTGGTTTGGTACCGGGGAACACTGAAGCTTTCTTT	CASGLVPGNTEAFF